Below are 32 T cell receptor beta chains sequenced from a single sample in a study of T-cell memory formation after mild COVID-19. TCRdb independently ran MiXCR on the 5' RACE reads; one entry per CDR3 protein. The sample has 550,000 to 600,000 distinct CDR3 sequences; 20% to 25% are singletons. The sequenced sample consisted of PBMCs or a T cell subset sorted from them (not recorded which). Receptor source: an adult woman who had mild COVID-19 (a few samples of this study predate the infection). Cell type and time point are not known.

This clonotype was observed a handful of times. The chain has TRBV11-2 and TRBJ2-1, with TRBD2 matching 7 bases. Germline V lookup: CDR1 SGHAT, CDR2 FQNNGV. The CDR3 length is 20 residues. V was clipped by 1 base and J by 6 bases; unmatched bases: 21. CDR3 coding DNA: TGTGCCAGCAGCTTAGGTGTTGGGTGGGGAGGGAGGACCAAGGCCAATGAGCAGTTCTTC. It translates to CASSLGVGWGGRTKANEQFF.

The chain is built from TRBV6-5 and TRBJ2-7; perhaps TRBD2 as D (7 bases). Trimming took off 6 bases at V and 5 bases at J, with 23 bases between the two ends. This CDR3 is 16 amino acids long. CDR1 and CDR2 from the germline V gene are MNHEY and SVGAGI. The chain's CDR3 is CASSPRGPGFGDEQYF. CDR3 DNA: TGTGCCAGCAGCCCGCGGGGGCCGGGATTCGGGGACGAGCAGTACTTC.

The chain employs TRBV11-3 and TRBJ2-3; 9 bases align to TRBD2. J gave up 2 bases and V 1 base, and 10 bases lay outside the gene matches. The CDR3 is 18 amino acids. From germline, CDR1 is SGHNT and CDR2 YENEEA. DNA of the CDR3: TGTGCCAGCAGCTTAGGAGACCGGCTAGCGGGAAACACAGATACGCAGTATTTT. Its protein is CASSLGDRLAGNTDTQYF.

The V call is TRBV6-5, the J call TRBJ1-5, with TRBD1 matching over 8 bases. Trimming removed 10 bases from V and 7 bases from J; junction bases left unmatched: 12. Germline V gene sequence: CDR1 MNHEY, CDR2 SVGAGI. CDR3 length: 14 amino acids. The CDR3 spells CATGRQGSGQPQHF. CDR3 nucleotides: TGTGCCACCGGACGACAGGGGTCGGGGCAGCCCCAGCATTTT.

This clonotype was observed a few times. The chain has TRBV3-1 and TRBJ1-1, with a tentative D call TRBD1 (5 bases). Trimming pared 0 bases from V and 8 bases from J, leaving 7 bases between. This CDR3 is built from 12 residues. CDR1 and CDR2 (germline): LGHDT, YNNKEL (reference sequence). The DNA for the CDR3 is TGTGCCAGCAGCCAAGATTCAGGGGAAGCTTTCTTT. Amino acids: CASSQDSGEAFF.

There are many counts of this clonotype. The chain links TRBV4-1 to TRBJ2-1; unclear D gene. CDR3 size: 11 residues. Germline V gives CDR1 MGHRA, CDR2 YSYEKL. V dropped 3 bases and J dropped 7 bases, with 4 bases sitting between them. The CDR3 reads CASSQVNEQFF. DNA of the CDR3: TGCGCCAGCAGCCAGGTGAATGAGCAGTTCTTC.

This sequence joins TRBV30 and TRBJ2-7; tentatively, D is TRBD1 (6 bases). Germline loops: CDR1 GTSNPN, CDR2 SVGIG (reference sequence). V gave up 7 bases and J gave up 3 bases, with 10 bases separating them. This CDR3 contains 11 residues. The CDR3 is CAYSGVYEQYF. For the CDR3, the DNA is TGTGCCTACTCAGGGGTCTACGAGCAGTACTTC. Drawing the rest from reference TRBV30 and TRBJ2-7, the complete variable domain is SQTIHQWPATLVQPVGSPLSLECTVEGTSNPNLYWYRQAAGRGLQLLFYSVGIGQISSEVPQNLSASRPQDRQFILSSKKLLLSDSGFYLCAYSGVYEQYFGPGTRLTVT.

This CDR3 is CASSLLGQGEEQFF. Here the CDR3 DNA reads TGTGCCAGCAGTTTACTCGGCCAGGGGGAAGAGCAGTTCTTC. This chain links TRBV12-3 or TRBV12-4 with TRBJ2-1; 7 bases match TRBD1. The CDR3 length is 14 residues. With 2 bases clipped from V and 10 bases from J, the junction kept 8 bases outside the gene matches.

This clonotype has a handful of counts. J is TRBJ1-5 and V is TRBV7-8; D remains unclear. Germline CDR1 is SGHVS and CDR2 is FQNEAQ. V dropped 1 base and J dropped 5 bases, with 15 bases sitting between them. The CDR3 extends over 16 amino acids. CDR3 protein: CASSLVSHQKDQPQHF. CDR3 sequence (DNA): TGTGCCAGCAGCTTAGTCAGCCACCAAAAAGATCAGCCCCAGCATTTT. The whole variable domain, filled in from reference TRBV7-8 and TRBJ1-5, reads GAGVSQSPRYKVAKRGQDVALRCDPISGHVSLFWYQQALGQGPEFLTYFQNEAQLDKSGLPSDRFFAERPEGSVSTLKIQRTQQEDSAVYLCASSLVSHQKDQPQHFGDGTRLSIL.

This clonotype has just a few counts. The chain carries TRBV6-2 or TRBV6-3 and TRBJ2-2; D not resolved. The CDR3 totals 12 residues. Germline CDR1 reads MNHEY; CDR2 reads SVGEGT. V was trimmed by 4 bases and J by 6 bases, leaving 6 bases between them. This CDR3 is CASSSEAGELFF. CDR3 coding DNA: TGTGCCAGCAGTTCCGAGGCCGGGGAGCTGTTTTTT.

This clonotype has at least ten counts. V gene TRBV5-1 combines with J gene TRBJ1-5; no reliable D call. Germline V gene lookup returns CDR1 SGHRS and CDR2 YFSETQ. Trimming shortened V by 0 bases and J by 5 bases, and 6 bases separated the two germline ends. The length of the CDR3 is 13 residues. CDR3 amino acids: CASSLGGYQPQHF. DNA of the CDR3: TGCGCCAGCAGCTTGGGAGGGTATCAGCCCCAGCATTTT.

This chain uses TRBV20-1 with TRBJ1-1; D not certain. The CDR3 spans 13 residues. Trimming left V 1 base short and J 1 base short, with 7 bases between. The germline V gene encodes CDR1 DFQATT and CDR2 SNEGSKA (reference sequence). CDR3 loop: CSARVAGNTEAFF. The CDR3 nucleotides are TGCAGTGCTAGAGTAGCGGGGAACACTGAAGCTTTCTTT.

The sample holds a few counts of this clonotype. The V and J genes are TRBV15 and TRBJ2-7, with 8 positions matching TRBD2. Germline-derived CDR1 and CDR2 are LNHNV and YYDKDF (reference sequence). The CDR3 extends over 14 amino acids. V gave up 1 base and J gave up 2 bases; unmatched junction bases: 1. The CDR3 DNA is TGTGCCACCAGCAGAGTGCGGGAGGCCTACGAGCAGTACTTC. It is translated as CATSRVREAYEQYF.

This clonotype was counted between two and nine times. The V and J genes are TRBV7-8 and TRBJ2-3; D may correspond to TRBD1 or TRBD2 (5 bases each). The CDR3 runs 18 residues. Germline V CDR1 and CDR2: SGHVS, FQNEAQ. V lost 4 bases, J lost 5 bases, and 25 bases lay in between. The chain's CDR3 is CASSSSSGPTRVIDTQYF. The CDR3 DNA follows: TGTGCCAGCAGCTCCTCCTCGGGGCCAACAAGGGTGATAGATACGCAGTATTTT.

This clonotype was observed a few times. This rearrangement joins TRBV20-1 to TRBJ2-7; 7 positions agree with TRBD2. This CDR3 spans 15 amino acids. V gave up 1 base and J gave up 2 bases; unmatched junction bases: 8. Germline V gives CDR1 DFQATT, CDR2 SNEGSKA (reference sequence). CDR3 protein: CSARVVAGLPYEQYF. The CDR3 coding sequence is TGCAGTGCTAGAGTGGTAGCGGGTTTACCCTACGAGCAGTACTTC.

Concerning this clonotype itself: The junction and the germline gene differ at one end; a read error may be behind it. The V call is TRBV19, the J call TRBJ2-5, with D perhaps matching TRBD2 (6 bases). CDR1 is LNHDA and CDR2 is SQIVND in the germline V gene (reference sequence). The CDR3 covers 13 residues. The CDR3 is CAGSITGAQTQYF. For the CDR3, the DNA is TGTGCCGGTAGTATCACGGGAGCCCAGACCCAGTACTTC.

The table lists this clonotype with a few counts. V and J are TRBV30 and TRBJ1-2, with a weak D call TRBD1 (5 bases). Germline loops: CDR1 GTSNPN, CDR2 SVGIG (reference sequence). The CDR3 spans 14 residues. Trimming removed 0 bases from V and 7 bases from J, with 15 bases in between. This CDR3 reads CAWSVPGRAGGYTF. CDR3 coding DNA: TGTGCCTGGAGTGTACCCGGCAGGGCGGGTGGCTACACCTTC.

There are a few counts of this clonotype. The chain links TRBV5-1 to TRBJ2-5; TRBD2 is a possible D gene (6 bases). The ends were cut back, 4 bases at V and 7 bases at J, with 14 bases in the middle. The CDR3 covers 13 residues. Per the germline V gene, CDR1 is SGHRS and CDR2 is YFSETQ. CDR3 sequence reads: CASSTGLSGTQYF. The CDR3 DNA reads TGCGCCAGCAGCACGGGACTGTCGGGGACCCAGTACTTC.

As DNA, the CDR3 is TGCGCCAGCCGAAAAGTCGGACTCAGGAACACTGAAGCTTTCTTT. Translated: CASRKVGLRNTEAFF. The chain is built from TRBV4-1 and TRBJ1-1; D ambiguous. This CDR3 has 15 amino acids. V lost 8 bases and J lost 1, with 17 bases in between. Germline V gene data show CDR1 as MGHRA and CDR2 as YSYEKL.

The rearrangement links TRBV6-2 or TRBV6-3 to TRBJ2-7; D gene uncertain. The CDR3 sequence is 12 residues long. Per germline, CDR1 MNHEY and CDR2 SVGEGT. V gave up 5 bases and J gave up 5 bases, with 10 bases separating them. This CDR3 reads CASSMERNEQYF. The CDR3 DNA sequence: TGTGCCAGCAGTATGGAAAGGAACGAGCAGTACTTC.

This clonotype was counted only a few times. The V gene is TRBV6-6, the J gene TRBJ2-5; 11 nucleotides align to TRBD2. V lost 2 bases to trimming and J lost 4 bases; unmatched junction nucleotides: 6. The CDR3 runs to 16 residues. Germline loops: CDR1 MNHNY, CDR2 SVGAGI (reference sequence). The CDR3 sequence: CASSYTLAGGGETQYF. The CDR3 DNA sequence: TGTGCCAGCAGTTACACTCTAGCGGGAGGAGGAGAGACCCAGTACTTC.

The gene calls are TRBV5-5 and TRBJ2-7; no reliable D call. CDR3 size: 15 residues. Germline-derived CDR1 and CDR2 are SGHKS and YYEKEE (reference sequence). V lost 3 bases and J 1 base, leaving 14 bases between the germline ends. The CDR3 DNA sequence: TGTGCCAGCAGCTCCGGGTACGGGCCATCCTACGAGCAGTACTTC. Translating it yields CASSSGYGPSYEQYF.

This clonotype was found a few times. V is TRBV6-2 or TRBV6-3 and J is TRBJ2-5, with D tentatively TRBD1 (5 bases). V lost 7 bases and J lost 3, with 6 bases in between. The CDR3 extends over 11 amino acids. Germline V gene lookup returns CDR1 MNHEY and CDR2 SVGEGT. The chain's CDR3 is CASKTEETQYF. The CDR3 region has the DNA TGTGCCAGCAAGACAGAAGAGACCCAGTACTTC.

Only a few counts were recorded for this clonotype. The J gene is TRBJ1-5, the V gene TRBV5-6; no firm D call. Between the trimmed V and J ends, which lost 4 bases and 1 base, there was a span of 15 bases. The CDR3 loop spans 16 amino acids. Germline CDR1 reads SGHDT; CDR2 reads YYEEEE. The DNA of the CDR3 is TGTGCCAGCAGCAAGGGCCCTACGGCGAGCAATCAGCCCCAGCATTTT. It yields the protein CASSKGPTASNQPQHF.

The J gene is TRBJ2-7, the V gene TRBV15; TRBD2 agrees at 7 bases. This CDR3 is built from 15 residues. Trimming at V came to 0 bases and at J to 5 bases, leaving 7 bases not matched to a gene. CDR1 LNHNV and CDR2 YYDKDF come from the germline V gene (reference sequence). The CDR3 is CATSREAGEFNEQYF. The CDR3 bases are TGTGCCACCAGCAGAGAGGCGGGAGAGTTCAACGAGCAGTACTTC. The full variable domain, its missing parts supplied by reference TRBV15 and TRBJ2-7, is DAMVIQNPRYQVTQFGKPVTLSCSQTLNHNVMYWYQQKSSQAPKLLFHYYDKDFNNEADTPDNFQSRRPNTSFCFLDIRSPGLGDTAMYLCATSREAGEFNEQYFGPGTRLTVT.

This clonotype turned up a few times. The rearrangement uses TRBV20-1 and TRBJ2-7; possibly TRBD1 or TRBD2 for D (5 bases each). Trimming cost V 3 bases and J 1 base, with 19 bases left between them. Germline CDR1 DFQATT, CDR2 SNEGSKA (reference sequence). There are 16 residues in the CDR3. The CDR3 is CSARSGTQALSYEQYF. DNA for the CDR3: TGCAGTGCTAGGAGTGGGACGCAGGCCCTTTCCTACGAGCAGTACTTC.

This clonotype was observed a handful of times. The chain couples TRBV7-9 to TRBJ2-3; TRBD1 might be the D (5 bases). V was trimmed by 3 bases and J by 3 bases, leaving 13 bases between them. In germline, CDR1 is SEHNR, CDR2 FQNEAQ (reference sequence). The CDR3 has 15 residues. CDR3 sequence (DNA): TGTGCCAGCAGCTTTGGCTACCACAGGACAGATACGCAGTATTTT. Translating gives CASSFGYHRTDTQYF.

In nucleotides, the CDR3 is TGTGCCAGCAGCGCGGACAGGGGAAATCAGCCCCAGCATTTT. This gives the protein CASSADRGNQPQHF. The chain links TRBV12-3 or TRBV12-4 to TRBJ1-5; 9 nucleotides line up with TRBD1. V lost 6 bases, J lost 4 bases, and 4 bases stayed unmatched. CDR3 length equals 14 residues.

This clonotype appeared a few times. The CDR3 region is CASSLDGTFSGNTIYF. DNA for the CDR3: TGCGCCAGCAGCTTGGATGGGACTTTCTCTGGAAACACCATATATTTT. The rearrangement joins TRBV5-1 to TRBJ1-3, with a possible D match to TRBD1 (5 bases). Germline V CDR1 and CDR2: SGHRS, YFSETQ. This CDR3 is built from 16 residues. Trimming removed 0 bases from V and 0 bases from J, with 10 bases in between.

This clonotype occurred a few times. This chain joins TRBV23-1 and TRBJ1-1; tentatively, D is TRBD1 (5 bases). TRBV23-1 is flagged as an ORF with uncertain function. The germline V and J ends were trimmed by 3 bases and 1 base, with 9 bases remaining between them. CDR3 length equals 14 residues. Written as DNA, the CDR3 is TGCGCCAGCAGTCATTTCAGGGAGAACACTGAAGCTTTCTTT. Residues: CASSHFRENTEAFF.

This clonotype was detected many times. CDR3: CASSSWTGLAGGLTYEQYF. The CDR3 DNA reads as TGTGCCAGCAGTTCCTGGACAGGACTAGCGGGGGGCCTTACCTACGAGCAGTACTTC. V is TRBV7-9 and J is TRBJ2-7; the match to TRBD2 covers 14 bases. This CDR3 comprises 19 residues. The germline gives CDR1 SEHNR, CDR2 FQNEAQ (reference sequence). J lost 2 bases, V lost 6 bases, and 15 bases had no gene match.

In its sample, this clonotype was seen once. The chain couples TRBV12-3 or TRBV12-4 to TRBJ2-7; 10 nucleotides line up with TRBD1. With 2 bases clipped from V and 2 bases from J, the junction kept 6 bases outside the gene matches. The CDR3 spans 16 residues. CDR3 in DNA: TGTGCCAGCAGTTTACGGGGACAGGGGCCGACCTACGAGCAGTACTTC. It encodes CASSLRGQGPTYEQYF.